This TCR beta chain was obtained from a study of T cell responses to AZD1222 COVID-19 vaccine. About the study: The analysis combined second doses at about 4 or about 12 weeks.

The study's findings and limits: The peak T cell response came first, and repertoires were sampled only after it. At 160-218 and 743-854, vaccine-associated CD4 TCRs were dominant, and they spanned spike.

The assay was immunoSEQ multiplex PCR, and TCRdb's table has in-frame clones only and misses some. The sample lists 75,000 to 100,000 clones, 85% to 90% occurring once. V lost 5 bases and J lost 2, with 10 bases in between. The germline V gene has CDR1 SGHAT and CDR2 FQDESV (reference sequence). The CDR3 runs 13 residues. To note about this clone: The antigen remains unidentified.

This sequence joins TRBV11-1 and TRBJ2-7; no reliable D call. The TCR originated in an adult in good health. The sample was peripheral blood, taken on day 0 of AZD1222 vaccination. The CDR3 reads CASSPVIAYEQYF. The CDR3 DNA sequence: TGTGCCAGCAGCCCAGTGATAGCCTACGAGCAGTACTTC.